The entry that follows covers one T cell receptor (beta chain) sequence. Its cognate antigen is unknown. Vbeta (60) and Jbeta (13) primers were used in the PCR. Assay used: immunoSEQ multiplex PCR; TCRdb lists only in-frame clones, some missing. In the table there are about 60,000 clones, around four fifths of which are singletons. The data derive from a study of cytomegalovirus exposure and HLA in healthy donors. Study-wide background: An early release of data contained about 85 million unique TCRs, which came from HLA-typed donors.

Healthy bone marrow donors formed the donor group. The V segment lost 0 bases and the J segment 2 bases; nucleotides outside the gene matches: 1. CDR1 and CDR2 from the germline V gene are SGHTA and FQGNSA. This CDR3 is 15 amino acids long. Whole-study results and caveats: Reported results showed that the classifier diagnosed cytomegalovirus status with high specificity and sensitivity. The majority of CMV-associated TCR beta chains were reported as apparently HLA-restricted in a later analysis.

This chain links TRBV7-2 with TRBJ2-1; TRBD2 matches at 7 bases. The sequence was collected from a woman in her 30s in good health and CMV-seronegative. Sample: PBMCs. DNA of the CDR3: TGTGCCAGCAGCTTAGCGCGGGGGACCTACAATGAGCAGTTCTTC. Protein product: CASSLARGTYNEQFF.